The T cell receptor beta chain described here comes from a study of blood T cell repertoires in COVID-19. Germline CDR1 MGHDK, CDR2 SYGVNS. Losses at the gene ends were 0 bases for V and 4 bases for J; bases not matched to a gene: 12. This CDR3 has 17 residues. This clone was seen a single time. Some clones are missing from TCRdb's copy, which holds only in-frame ones; the method was immunoSEQ multiplex PCR. The table records under 300,000 clones, more than 75% of them present only once. The chain is built from TRBV25-1 and TRBJ2-7; 7 bases align to TRBD2. Sequences were obtained from peripheral blood. The sequence derives from a woman aged 40 to 49 who had recovered from COVID-19. The CDR3 DNA follows: TGTGCCAGCAGTGAATATGAGGGAGGGCCTTTCCTGTACGAGCAGTACTTC. It is translated as CASSEYEGGPFLYEQYF.